The clone carrying this T cell receptor beta chain showed up just a few times. Trimming took 4 bases from V and 4 from J; bases not matched to a gene: 14. The CDR3 length is 17 residues. Germline CDR1 LGHDT, CDR2 YNNKEL (reference sequence). The data belong to a study of blood T cell repertoires in COVID-19. Study at large: COVID-19 samples collected from the United States, Italy and Spain covered acute and convalescent phases. T cells, B-cell-depleted T cells, or PBMCs provided the cDNA or gDNA that served as material.

Original methodology: Estimation of nucleated cell counts was performed using reference gene primer amplification. Some clones are missing from TCRdb's copy, which holds only in-frame ones; the method was immunoSEQ multiplex PCR. V and J calls and clone size are as listed in that table; D and trimming were resolved from the DNA. In the table there are under 150,000 clones, around 80% of which are singletons. Sequencing was carried out using peripheral blood. J is TRBJ2-5 and V is TRBV3-1 (or the pseudogene TRBV3-2); the match to TRBD2 covers 8 bases. The receptor was derived from a woman older than 75 with active or convalescent COVID-19. The CDR3 is CASSPTSFSGGPETQYF. The CDR3 DNA is TGTGCCAGCAGCCCTACCTCGTTCTCGGGGGGGCCAGAGACCCAGTACTTC.